Listed here is a single T cell receptor beta chain. The sample originates from a study of T cell responses to AZD1222 COVID-19 vaccine. The CDR3 consists of 17 residues. Trimming took 2 bases from V and 0 from J, leaving 13 bases between them. The germline gives CDR1 MNHNS, CDR2 SASEGT. The method was immunoSEQ multiplex PCR; TCRdb's version includes in-frame clones alone and lacks a portion of them. Among tens of thousands of clones listed, around 82% were seen once. The rearrangement links TRBV6-1 to TRBJ1-4; a weak D match, TRBD1 (5 bases). This clonotype originated in an adult in good health. The source material was peripheral blood, sampled on day 0 of AZD1222 vaccination. In nucleotides, the CDR3 is TGTGCCAGCAGTGAAATCAGGGTAACTGCAACTAATGAAAAACTGTTTTTT. Amino acid sequence: CASSEIRVTATNEKLFF.